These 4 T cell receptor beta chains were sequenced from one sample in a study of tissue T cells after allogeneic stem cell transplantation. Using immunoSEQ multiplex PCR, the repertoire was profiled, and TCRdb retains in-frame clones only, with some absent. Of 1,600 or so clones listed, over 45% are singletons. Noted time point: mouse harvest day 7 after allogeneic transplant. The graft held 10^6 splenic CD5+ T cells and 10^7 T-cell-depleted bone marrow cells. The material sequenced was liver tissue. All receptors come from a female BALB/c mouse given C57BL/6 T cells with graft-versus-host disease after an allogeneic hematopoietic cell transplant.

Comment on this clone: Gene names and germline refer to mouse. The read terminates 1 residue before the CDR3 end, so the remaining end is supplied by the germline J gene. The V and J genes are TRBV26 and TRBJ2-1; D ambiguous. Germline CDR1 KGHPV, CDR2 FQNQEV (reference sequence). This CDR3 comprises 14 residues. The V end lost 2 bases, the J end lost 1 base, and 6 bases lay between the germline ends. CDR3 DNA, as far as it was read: TGTGCCAGCAGTCTGGCATCAAACTATGCTGAGCAGTTC. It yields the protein CASSLASNYAEQF. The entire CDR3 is CASSLASNYAEQFF. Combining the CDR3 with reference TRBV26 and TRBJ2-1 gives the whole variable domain NSKVIQTPRYLVKGQGQKAKMRCIPEKGHPVVFWYQQNKNNEFKFLINFQNQEVLQQIDMTEKRFSAECPSNSPCSLEIQSSEAGDSALYLCASSLASNYAEQFFGPGTRLTVL.

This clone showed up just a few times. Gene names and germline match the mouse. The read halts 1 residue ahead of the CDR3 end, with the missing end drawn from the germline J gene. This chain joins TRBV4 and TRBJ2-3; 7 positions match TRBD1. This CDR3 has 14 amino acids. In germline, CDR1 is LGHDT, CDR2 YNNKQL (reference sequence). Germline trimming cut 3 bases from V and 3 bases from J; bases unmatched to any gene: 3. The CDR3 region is CASSYRGWAETLYF. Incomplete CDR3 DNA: TGTGCCAGCAGCTACAGGGGGTGGGCAGAAACGCTGTAT.

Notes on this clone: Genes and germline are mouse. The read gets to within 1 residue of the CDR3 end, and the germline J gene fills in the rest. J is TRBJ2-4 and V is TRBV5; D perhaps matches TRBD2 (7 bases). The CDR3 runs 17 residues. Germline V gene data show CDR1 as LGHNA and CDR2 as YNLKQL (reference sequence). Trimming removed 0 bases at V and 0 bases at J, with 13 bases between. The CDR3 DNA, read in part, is TGTGCCAGCAGCCAAGATGGCTGGGGGCATAGTCAAAACACCTTGTAC. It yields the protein CASSQDGWGHSQNTLY. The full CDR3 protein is CASSQDGWGHSQNTLYF.

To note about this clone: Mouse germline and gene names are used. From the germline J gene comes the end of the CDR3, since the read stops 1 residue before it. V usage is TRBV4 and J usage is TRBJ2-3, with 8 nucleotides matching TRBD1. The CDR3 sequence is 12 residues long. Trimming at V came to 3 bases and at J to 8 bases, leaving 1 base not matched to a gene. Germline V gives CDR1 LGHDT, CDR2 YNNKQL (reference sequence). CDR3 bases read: TGTGCCAGCAGCTACAGGGGGCGAACGCTGTAT. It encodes CASSYRGRTLY. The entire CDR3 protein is CASSYRGRTLYF.